The 4 T cell receptor beta chains below were found in one sample sequenced in a study of cytomegalovirus exposure and HLA in healthy donors. Data came from immunoSEQ multiplex PCR; TCRdb stores just in-frame clones and leaves some out. The sample includes around 34,000 clones, roughly 93% of them seen just once. The sample consisted of PBMCs. The receptors shown here come from a man aged 18 to 30 in good health and CMV-seronegative.

J is TRBJ2-3 and V is TRBV5-1, with D possibly TRBD2 on 5 matching bases. The CDR3 spans 13 residues. CDR1 SGHRS and CDR2 YFSETQ come from the germline V gene. In DNA form, the CDR3 reads TGCGCAAGCGGTGGGCAGAGCACAGATACGCAGTATTTT. Protein: CASGGQSTDTQYF. Full variable domain (rest looked up from reference TRBV5-1 and TRBJ2-3): KAGVTQTPRYLIKTRGQQVTLSCSPISGHRSVSWYQQTPGQGLQFLFEYFSETQRNKGNFPGRFSGRQFSNSRSEMNVSTLELGDSALYLCASGGQSTDTQYFGPGTRLTVL.

J is TRBJ2-1 and V is TRBV2, with a weak D call TRBD2 (6 bases). The CDR3 length is 15 residues. Germline V CDR1 and CDR2: SNHLY, FYNNEI. Between the trimmed V and J ends, which lost 6 bases and 5 bases, there was a span of 17 bases. CDR3 protein: CASSDPRDSHNEQFF. CDR3 DNA sequence: TGTGCCAGCAGCGACCCCAGGGACTCGCACAATGAGCAGTTCTTC. Combining the CDR3 with reference TRBV2 and TRBJ2-1 gives the whole variable domain EPEVTQTPSHQVTQMGQEVILRCVPISNHLYFYWYRQILGQKVEFLVSFYNNEISEKSEIFDDQFSVERPDGSNFTLKIRSTKLEDSAMYFCASSDPRDSHNEQFFGPGTRLTVL.

Turning to this clone: This same CDR3 is encoded by further DNA sequences in the sample. This chain joins TRBV18 and TRBJ1-1; D is ambiguous. The germline V gene encodes CDR1 KGHSH and CDR2 LQKENI. The CDR3 runs to 15 residues. The germline V and J ends were trimmed by 3 bases and 3 bases, with 14 bases remaining between them. CDR3 amino acids: CASSPQGSLDTEAFF. The DNA of the CDR3 is TGTGCCAGCTCACCGCAAGGGAGCTTGGACACTGAAGCTTTCTTT.

This clone was detected once. The chain employs TRBV6-6 and TRBJ2-7; maybe TRBD1 (5 bases). Trimming stripped 6 bases from V and 0 bases from J, with 9 bases between. This CDR3 contains 13 residues. In germline, CDR1 is MNHNY, CDR2 SVGAGI (reference sequence). The CDR3 DNA reads as TGTGCCAGCAGCGACAGAAGCTCCTACGAGCAGTACTTC. It translates to CASSDRSSYEQYF.